The clone carrying this T cell receptor (beta chain) occurred a few times. What it binds is not known. This entry is derived from a study of beta chain features in type 1 diabetes. Study in general: Regarding age, gender and cell yields, patients proved similar to healthy donors.

As every portion of the isolated RNA was reverse transcribed, the sequencing read expressed TCRB transcripts. Sequencing was performed with immunoSEQ multiplex PCR; in TCRdb, only in-frame clones are kept and a portion is missing. This table has about 230,000 clones, over 8.5% appearing once. Study conclusions and caveats: In all four CD4+ subsets, TCRB CDR3 length was significantly, moderately reduced in type 1 diabetes.

CDR3 length: 13 amino acids. CDR1 and CDR2 (germline): SGHTA, FQGNSA. Trimming took off 5 bases at V and 6 bases at J, with 14 bases between the two ends. Central memory, naive, regulatory and stem cell-like memory CD4+ cells were sorted by CD45RO/CCR7/CD25/CD127/CD95/CD27. This rearrangement joins TRBV7-2 to TRBJ2-7, with D perhaps TRBD1 (7 bases). The sequencing sample was made of naive CD4+ T cells from blood. The source of this sequence is a woman in her late teens or twenties in good health. The CDR3: CASSRVQGGEQYF. CDR3 DNA: TGTGCCAGCAGCAGAGTCCAGGGGGGCGAGCAGTACTTC. The whole variable domain, filled in from reference TRBV7-2 and TRBJ2-7, reads GAGVSQSPSNKVTEKGKDVELRCDPISGHTALYWYRQSLGQGLEFLIYFQGNSAPDKSGLPSDRFSAERTGGSVSTLTIQRTQQEDSAVYLCASSRVQGGEQYFGPGTRLTVT.